A selection of T cell receptor beta chains follows, all from one sample in a study of cytomegalovirus exposure and HLA in healthy donors. Sequencing used immunoSEQ multiplex PCR; TCRdb keeps in-frame clones, though not all of them. The profile shows some 130,000 clones, over 70% of them singletons. Material for sequencing was PBMCs. These receptors were obtained from a woman in her forties in good health and CMV-seronegative. The CDR3 runs from the conserved cysteine through the conserved F or W. Each record gives: D gene, V gene, clone size, J gene, CDR3 DNA, CDR3 protein. The D gene is left open where the match is weak. The size entry is marked missing in some rows and otherwise reads once, few, many or a size class.

d_gene: .
v_gene: TRBV15
abundance: .
j_gene: TRBJ2-5
CDR3nt: TGTGCCACCAGGGCCGGGTCCTCGTGGGAGACCCAGTACTTC
CDR3aa: CATRAGSSWETQYF

d_gene: TRBD1
v_gene: TRBV19
abundance: .
j_gene: TRBJ1-2
CDR3nt: TGTGCCAGTAGTATAGAATGGACAGGGGGCTATGGCTACACCTTC
CDR3aa: CASSIEWTGGYGYTF

d_gene: TRBD2
v_gene: TRBV5-1
abundance: .
j_gene: TRBJ2-3
CDR3nt: TGCGCCAGCAGCTTGGGCGCGGGAGGGCCGCGTGGTACGCAGTATTTT
CDR3aa: CASSLGAGGPRGTQYF

d_gene: TRBD1
v_gene: TRBV25-1
abundance: .
j_gene: TRBJ2-2
CDR3nt: TGTGCCAGCAGTGAATCTTGGACAGGGGTCACCGGGGAGCTGTTTTTT
CDR3aa: CASSESWTGVTGELFF

d_gene: TRBD1
v_gene: TRBV7-9
abundance: .
j_gene: TRBJ2-1
CDR3nt: TGTGCCAGCAGCCGACTTCCGGGACAGTTAAACAATGAGCAGTTCTTC
CDR3aa: CASSRLPGQLNNEQFF

d_gene: TRBD1
v_gene: TRBV28
abundance: .
j_gene: TRBJ2-5
CDR3nt: TGTGCCAGCAGACCCTACTGGACAGGGAGAGAGACCCAGTACTTC
CDR3aa: CASRPYWTGRETQYF

d_gene: .
v_gene: TRBV19
abundance: once
j_gene: TRBJ2-5
CDR3nt: TGTGCCAGTAGTAAGCACGGAGAGACCCAGTACTTC
CDR3aa: CASSKHGETQYF

d_gene: .
v_gene: TRBV9
abundance: .
j_gene: TRBJ2-6
CDR3nt: TGTGCCAGCAGCGTAGAGAGCCTAGACTCTGGGGCCAACGTCCTGACTTTC
CDR3aa: CASSVESLDSGANVLTF

d_gene: .
v_gene: TRBV6-1
abundance: .
j_gene: TRBJ1-2
CDR3nt: TGTGCCAGACGGACAGCCAATGGGGGCTACACCTTC
CDR3aa: CARRTANGGYTF

d_gene: .
v_gene: TRBV23-1
abundance: .
j_gene: TRBJ2-5
CDR3nt: TGCGCCAGCAGTCTGACAGAAGAGACCCAGTACTTC
CDR3aa: CASSLTEETQYF

d_gene: .
v_gene: TRBV23-1
abundance: once
j_gene: TRBJ1-4
CDR3nt: TGCGCCAGCTGGGGGAGGAGGGGTGAAAAACTGTTTTTT
CDR3aa: CASWGRRGEKLFF

d_gene: TRBD2
v_gene: TRBV5-1
abundance: .
j_gene: TRBJ2-1
CDR3nt: TGCGCCAGCAGCGACGGGACTAGCGCTTTCAATGAGCAGTTCTTC
CDR3aa: CASSDGTSAFNEQFF

d_gene: .
v_gene: TRBV7-8
abundance: .
j_gene: TRBJ1-2
CDR3nt: TGTGCCAGCAGCTTAGCGGACAGACTCTATGGCTACACCTTC
CDR3aa: CASSLADRLYGYTF

d_gene: .
v_gene: TRBV7-3
abundance: few
j_gene: TRBJ1-1
CDR3nt: TGTGCCAGCAGCTTATTACAGGTTGGACACCCCACTGAAGCTTTCTTT
CDR3aa: CASSLLQVGHPTEAFF

d_gene: .
v_gene: TRBV2
abundance: .
j_gene: TRBJ1-1
CDR3nt: TGTGCCAGCAAAGGCGGGGCTGAAGCTTTCTTT
CDR3aa: CASKGGAEAFF

d_gene: .
v_gene: TRBV7-3
abundance: few
j_gene: TRBJ2-5
CDR3nt: TGTGCCAGCAGCACGCATCAGGGAGAGACCCAGTACTTC
CDR3aa: CASSTHQGETQYF

d_gene: TRBD1
v_gene: TRBV6-5
abundance: few
j_gene: TRBJ2-7
CDR3nt: TGTGCCAGCAGTTCGGGCCCGACAGGGTTTCTCGACGAGCAGTACTTC
CDR3aa: CASSSGPTGFLDEQYF

d_gene: TRBD2
v_gene: TRBV7-3
abundance: .
j_gene: TRBJ2-1
CDR3nt: TGTGCCAGCAGCCGGACTAGCGGGATCTACAATGAGCAGTTCTTC
CDR3aa: CASSRTSGIYNEQFF

d_gene: .
v_gene: TRBV28
abundance: .
j_gene: TRBJ1-5
CDR3nt: TGTGCCAGCAGTTTATGGGCGGGCAATCAGCCCCAGCATTTT
CDR3aa: CASSLWAGNQPQHF

d_gene: TRBD1
v_gene: TRBV28
abundance: .
j_gene: TRBJ1-1
CDR3nt: TGTGCCAGCAGTTTTTACAGGGGAACTTTCTTT
CDR3aa: CASSFYRGTFF

d_gene: TRBD2
v_gene: TRBV5-6
abundance: .
j_gene: TRBJ2-7
CDR3nt: TGTGCCAGCAGCTTGGGCGGGGGGGCCCCTCGAGAGCAGTACTTC
CDR3aa: CASSLGGGAPREQYF

d_gene: TRBD2
v_gene: TRBV5-1
abundance: .
j_gene: TRBJ2-7
CDR3nt: TGCGCCAGCAGCTTGGCCATGACTAGCGGGAGCCACGAGCAGTACTTC
CDR3aa: CASSLAMTSGSHEQYF

d_gene: TRBD1
v_gene: TRBV10-3
abundance: .
j_gene: TRBJ2-6
CDR3nt: TGTGCCACCAGTTCGGACAGGGGACCTGCTGGGGCCAACGTCCTGACTTTC
CDR3aa: CATSSDRGPAGANVLTF

d_gene: TRBD1
v_gene: TRBV5-5
abundance: .
j_gene: TRBJ1-1
CDR3nt: TGTGCCAGCAGCCGGGACAGGGGAGCTGAAGCTTTCTTT
CDR3aa: CASSRDRGAEAFF

d_gene: .
v_gene: TRBV6-5
abundance: .
j_gene: TRBJ1-2
CDR3nt: TGTGCCGGCAGTTACTCGTGGGGCGGTAACTATGGCTACACCTTC
CDR3aa: CAGSYSWGGNYGYTF

d_gene: .
v_gene: TRBV7-9
abundance: .
j_gene: TRBJ1-1
CDR3nt: TGTGCCAGCAGCTTCTGGGACTTGAACACTGAAGCTTTCTTT
CDR3aa: CASSFWDLNTEAFF

d_gene: .
v_gene: TRBV4-1
abundance: .
j_gene: TRBJ1-1
CDR3nt: TGCGCCAGCAGCCAAGAGGCAGGGTCCACTGAAGCTTTCTTT
CDR3aa: CASSQEAGSTEAFF

d_gene: TRBD2
v_gene: TRBV7-3
abundance: .
j_gene: TRBJ2-1
CDR3nt: TGTGCCAGCAGCTTAACCCCAGCGGGGGGCTACAATGAGCAGTTCTTC
CDR3aa: CASSLTPAGGYNEQFF

d_gene: .
v_gene: TRBV5-1
abundance: .
j_gene: TRBJ1-6
CDR3nt: TGCGCCAGCAGCCCGATGGGCCGGAATTCACCCCTCCACTTT
CDR3aa: CASSPMGRNSPLHF

d_gene: TRBD1
v_gene: TRBV7-3
abundance: .
j_gene: TRBJ2-2
CDR3nt: TGTGCCAGCAGCCCAACCGGGACAGAGGGCGCGAACGGAGGGGAGCTGTTTTTT
CDR3aa: CASSPTGTEGANGGELFF

d_gene: TRBD1
v_gene: TRBV30
abundance: .
j_gene: TRBJ1-2
CDR3nt: TGTGCCGGTTACAGGGGAAGTGGCTACACCTTC
CDR3aa: CAGYRGSGYTF

d_gene: .
v_gene: TRBV4-1
abundance: .
j_gene: TRBJ2-5
CDR3nt: TGCGCCAGCAGCCAAGATCCACAGGGTTGGGAGACCCAGTACTTC
CDR3aa: CASSQDPQGWETQYF

d_gene: TRBD1
v_gene: TRBV6-5
abundance: .
j_gene: TRBJ2-7
CDR3nt: TGTGCCAGCAGGTTTGGGACAGGGGGGTCCCCCGAGCAGTACTTC
CDR3aa: CASRFGTGGSPEQYF